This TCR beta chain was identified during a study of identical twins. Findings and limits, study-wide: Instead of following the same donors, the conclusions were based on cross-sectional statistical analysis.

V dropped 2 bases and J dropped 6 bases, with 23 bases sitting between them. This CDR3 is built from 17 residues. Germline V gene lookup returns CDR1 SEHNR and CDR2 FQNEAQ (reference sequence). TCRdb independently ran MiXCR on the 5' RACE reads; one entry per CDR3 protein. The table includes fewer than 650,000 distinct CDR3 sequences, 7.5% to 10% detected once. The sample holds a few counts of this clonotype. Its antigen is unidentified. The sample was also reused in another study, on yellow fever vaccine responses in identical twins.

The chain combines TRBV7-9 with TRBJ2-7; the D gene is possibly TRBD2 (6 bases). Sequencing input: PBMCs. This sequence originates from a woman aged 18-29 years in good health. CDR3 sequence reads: CASSLPPLGGIFPEQYF. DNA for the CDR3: TGTGCCAGCAGCTTACCCCCCTTGGGCGGGATCTTCCCCGAGCAGTACTTC.